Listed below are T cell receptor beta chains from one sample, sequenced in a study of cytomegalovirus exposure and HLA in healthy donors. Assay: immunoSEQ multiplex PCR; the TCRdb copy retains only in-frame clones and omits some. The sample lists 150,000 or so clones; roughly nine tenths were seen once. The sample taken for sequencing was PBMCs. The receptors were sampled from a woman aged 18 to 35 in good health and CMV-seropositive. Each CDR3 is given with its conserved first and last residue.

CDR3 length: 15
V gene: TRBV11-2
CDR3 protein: CASSLGRVSGNTIYF

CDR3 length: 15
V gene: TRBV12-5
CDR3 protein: CASGPGQTNTGELFF

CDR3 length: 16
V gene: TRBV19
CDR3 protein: CASTRQGQGGNQPQHF

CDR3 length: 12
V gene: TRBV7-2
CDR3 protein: CASSLGHREQFF

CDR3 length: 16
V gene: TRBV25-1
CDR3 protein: CASSDPLGTSGREQYF

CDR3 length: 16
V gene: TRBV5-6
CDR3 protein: CASSVDRGYMNTEAFF

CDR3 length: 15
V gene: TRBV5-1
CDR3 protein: CASSSLAGSTDTQYF

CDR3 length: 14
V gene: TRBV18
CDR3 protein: CASSPDRGTNEQYF

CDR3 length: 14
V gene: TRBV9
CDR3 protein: CASSPDTTGGELFF

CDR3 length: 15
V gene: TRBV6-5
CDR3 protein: CASRRGGSGNQPQHF

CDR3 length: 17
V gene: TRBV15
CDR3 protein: CATSRVPLAAPYNEQFF

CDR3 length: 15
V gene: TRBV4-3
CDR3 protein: CASSQARGHHYEQYF

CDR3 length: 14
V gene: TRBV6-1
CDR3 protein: CASSGGTSGSQQYF

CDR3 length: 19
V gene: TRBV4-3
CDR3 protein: CASSQDMGGGVGVNTEAFF

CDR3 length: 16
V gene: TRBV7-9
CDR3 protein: CASSLELDRPNYGYTF

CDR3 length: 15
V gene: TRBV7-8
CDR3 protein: CASSLDRGRNQPQHF

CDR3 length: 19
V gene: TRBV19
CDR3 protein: CASSRRTSGSPHGTDTQYF

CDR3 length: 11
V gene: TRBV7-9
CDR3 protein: CASSVYGEQYF

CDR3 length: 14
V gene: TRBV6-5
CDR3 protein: CASSYLQGSYEQYF

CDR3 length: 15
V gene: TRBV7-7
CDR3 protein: CASSLTSGRPDTQYF

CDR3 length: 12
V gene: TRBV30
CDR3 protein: CAWNTIRYEQYF

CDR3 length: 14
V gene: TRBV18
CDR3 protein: CASSPPAQTYEQYF

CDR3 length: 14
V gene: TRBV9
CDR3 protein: CASSVGTGGNTIYF